Presented here are 19 T cell receptor beta chains from one specimen sequenced in a study of untreated major depressive disorder. Points from the study as a whole: CD4+ T cells from depressed patients used TRBV05-01 (Vbeta 5.1) more often than controls.

Measured with immunoSEQ multiplex PCR; TCRdb has only the in-frame clones, and not every one. There are approximately 24,000 clones in the sample; around 93% occur only once, and around 0.78% lies in the top ten. Their antigens are not known. Material for sequencing was CD4+ T cells from PBMCs. These receptor sequences come from a woman in her 30s with major depressive disorder.

The chain carries TRBV6-6 and TRBJ1-6, with D unclear. This CDR3 comprises 15 residues. V lost 2 bases and J lost 9, with 14 bases in between. The germline CDR1 and CDR2 sequences are MNHNY and SVGAGI (reference sequence). The CDR3 DNA follows: TGTGCCAGCAGTTACGACGGAGACCCAAGTTCACCCCTCCACTTT. Amino acid sequence: CASSYDGDPSSPLHF.

This clone occurred once. The rearrangement links TRBV9 to TRBJ1-2; D possibly corresponds to TRBD1 (5 bases). CDR1 is SGDLS, CDR2 YYNGEE, per germline. Trimming took 1 base from V and 8 from J, leaving 12 bases between them. This CDR3 region has 13 residues. CDR3 in amino acids: CASSVSGLAGYTF. CDR3 DNA sequence: TGTGCCAGCAGCGTATCGGGACTGGCGGGCTACACCTTC.

This chain joins TRBV6-1 and TRBJ1-5, with TRBD1 matching over 10 bases. CDR3 size: 14 residues. The germline CDR1 and CDR2 sequences are MNHNS and SASEGT. V was clipped by 10 bases and J by 8 bases; unmatched bases: 11. The CDR3 sequence: CAIGRQGAVEPQHF. The CDR3 DNA reads as TGTGCCATCGGAAGACAGGGGGCGGTTGAGCCCCAGCATTTT.

This chain uses TRBV6-6 with TRBJ2-7; D is perhaps TRBD1 (5 bases). The ends were cut back, 6 bases at V and 9 bases at J, with 12 bases in the middle. The CDR3 runs 11 residues. The germline V gene encodes CDR1 MNHNY and CDR2 SVGAGI (reference sequence). In DNA, the CDR3 is TGTGCCAGCAGCGACAGCTTAAGGCAGTACTTC. This sequence encodes CASSDSLRQYF.

This clone was recorded only once. The chain carries TRBV4-2 and TRBJ1-1; D uncertain. Trimming removed 0 bases at V and 11 bases at J, with 13 bases between. CDR3 length equals 13 residues. Germline-derived CDR1 and CDR2 are LGHNA and YNFKEQ. CDR3 nucleotide sequence: TGTGCCAGCAGCCAAGATCGAAGGGCTGGGGCTTTCTTT. Its translation is CASSQDRRAGAFF.

CDR3 coding DNA: TGCGCCAGCTCGATAGGACAGGGGGGCACCGGGGAGCTGTTTTTT. Its protein product is CASSIGQGGTGELFF. The V and J genes are TRBV5-1 and TRBJ2-2; 10 bases map to TRBD1. The CDR3 covers 15 residues. Germline CDR1 reads SGHRS; CDR2 reads YFSETQ. V gave up 7 bases and J gave up 4 bases; unmatched junction bases: 7.

This chain joins TRBV7-2 and TRBJ1-2, with TRBD1 as a possible D gene (5 bases). Trimming pared 5 bases from V and 8 bases from J, leaving 21 bases between. CDR1 and CDR2 (germline): SGHTA, FQGNSA. This CDR3 contains 15 residues. In DNA form, the CDR3 reads TGTGCCAGCAGCCTCACGCCCCAGGGCGAGGGCGGCTACACCTTC. As protein: CASSLTPQGEGGYTF.

About this clone itself: This same CDR3 is encoded by further DNA sequences in the sample. This chain uses TRBV6-5 with TRBJ1-1; unclear D gene. The CDR3 has 13 residues. Deletions cut 0 bases from V and 4 bases from J, with 6 bases between. Germline values: CDR1 MNHEY, CDR2 SVGAGI. The DNA of the CDR3 is TGTGCCAGCAGTTACTCGAGAGGCACTGAAGCTTTCTTT. Amino acids: CASSYSRGTEAFF.

The chain uses TRBV5-1 and TRBJ2-1, with TRBD2 as a possible D gene (6 bases). The V end was cut by 0 bases, the J end by 12 bases, with 19 bases between. Germline CDR1 reads SGHRS; CDR2 reads YFSETQ. The CDR3 contains 15 residues. The CDR3 here is CASSLAAFNGGGQFF. DNA of the CDR3: TGCGCCAGCAGCTTGGCGGCTTTTAACGGGGGAGGGCAGTTCTTC.

The chain has TRBV10-3 and TRBJ1-1; D is unclear. The CDR3 has 13 residues. CDR1 and CDR2 (germline): ENHRY, SYGVKD. Deletions cut 6 bases from V and 0 bases from J, with 8 bases between. This CDR3 reads CAIRETVNTEAFF. The DNA of the CDR3 is TGTGCCATCAGGGAGACGGTGAACACTGAAGCTTTCTTT.

J is TRBJ2-3 and V is TRBV12-5; possible D gene TRBD1, 6 bases. The V and J ends lost 0 bases and 9 bases respectively, with 10 bases between them. The CDR3 runs to 13 residues. Per germline, CDR1 LGHNT and CDR2 FRNRAP. CDR3 sequence reads: CASGLVGGWTQYF. The CDR3 DNA reads as TGTGCTAGTGGTTTGGTAGGGGGTTGGACGCAGTATTTT.

The rearrangement links TRBV29-1 to TRBJ2-7, with D perhaps matching TRBD2 (5 bases). The CDR3 consists of 11 residues. CDR1 and CDR2 (germline): SQVTM, ANQGSEA. Deletions cut 6 bases from V and 0 bases from J, with 6 bases between. CDR3 residues: CSVGSSYEQYF. The DNA for the CDR3 is TGCAGCGTAGGGAGCTCCTACGAGCAGTACTTC.

This clone occurred once. This sequence joins TRBV11-1 and TRBJ2-2; D unresolved. Germline CDR1 is SGHAT and CDR2 is FQDESV (reference sequence). The CDR3 is 14 residues long. The V gene lost 3 bases and the J gene lost 3 bases, with 8 bases spanning the gap. The CDR3 nucleotides read TGTGCCAGCAGCTTGTTTAGGGACACCGGGGAGCTGTTTTTT. Translating it yields CASSLFRDTGELFF.

The rearrangement links TRBV4-2 to TRBJ2-7; D is uncertain. Germline lookup yields CDR1 LGHNA and CDR2 YNFKEQ. V lost 4 bases, J lost 7 bases, and 17 bases lay in between. This CDR3 comprises 14 residues. CDR3 region: CASSPRFLGEEQYF. The CDR3 DNA is TGTGCCAGCAGCCCACGGTTTTTGGGTGAGGAGCAGTACTTC.

The chain has TRBV21-1 and TRBJ1-5. TRBV21-1 is a pseudogene segment. The length of the CDR3 is 11 residues. CDR3 amino acids: CASSTDQPQHF. CDR3 DNA sequence: TGTGCCAGCAGCACTGATCAGCCCCAGCATTTT.

This sequence joins TRBV6-5 and TRBJ2-1, with a weak D call TRBD2 (6 bases). Germline V CDR1 and CDR2: MNHEY, SVGAGI. Trimming removed 0 bases at V and 10 bases at J, with 19 bases between. The CDR3 has 16 amino acids. CDR3 bases: TGTGCCAGCAGTTACTCGACGGGAACTAGCCCCAGGGAGCAGTTCTTC. Protein: CASSYSTGTSPREQFF.

The rearrangement uses TRBV5-1 and TRBJ2-5, with a tentative D call TRBD2 (5 bases). Trimming removed 2 bases from V and 5 bases from J, with 10 bases in between. Germline V gene data show CDR1 as SGHRS and CDR2 as YFSETQ. There are 13 residues in the CDR3. The DNA of the CDR3 is TGCGCCAGCAGCTTAGGTAGAGGGGAGACCCAGTACTTC. Protein: CASSLGRGETQYF.

The chain employs TRBV7-9 and TRBJ2-7, with TRBD2 identical over 9 bases. CDR3 length: 14 amino acids. CDR1 SEHNR and CDR2 FQNEAQ come from the germline V gene (reference sequence). Trimming cost V 4 bases and J 2 bases; bases outside gene matches: 3. CDR3: CASSYLAGPYEQYF. The CDR3 DNA reads as TGTGCCAGCAGCTATCTAGCGGGACCCTACGAGCAGTACTTC. The whole variable domain, remainder taken from reference TRBV7-9 and TRBJ2-7, is DTGVSQNPRHKITKRGQNVTFRCDPISEHNRLYWYRQTLGQGPEFLTYFQNEAQLEKSRLLSDRFSAERPKGSFSTLEIQRTEQGDSAMYLCASSYLAGPYEQYFGPGTRLTVT.

V and J are TRBV5-1 and TRBJ2-1; D is undetermined. Trimming took 5 bases from V and 0 from J, leaving 6 bases between them. Per germline, CDR1 SGHRS and CDR2 YFSETQ. This CDR3 has 13 residues. The CDR3 DNA reads TGCGCCAGCAGTTATAGCTCCTACAATGAGCAGTTCTTC. Amino acid sequence: CASSYSSYNEQFF.